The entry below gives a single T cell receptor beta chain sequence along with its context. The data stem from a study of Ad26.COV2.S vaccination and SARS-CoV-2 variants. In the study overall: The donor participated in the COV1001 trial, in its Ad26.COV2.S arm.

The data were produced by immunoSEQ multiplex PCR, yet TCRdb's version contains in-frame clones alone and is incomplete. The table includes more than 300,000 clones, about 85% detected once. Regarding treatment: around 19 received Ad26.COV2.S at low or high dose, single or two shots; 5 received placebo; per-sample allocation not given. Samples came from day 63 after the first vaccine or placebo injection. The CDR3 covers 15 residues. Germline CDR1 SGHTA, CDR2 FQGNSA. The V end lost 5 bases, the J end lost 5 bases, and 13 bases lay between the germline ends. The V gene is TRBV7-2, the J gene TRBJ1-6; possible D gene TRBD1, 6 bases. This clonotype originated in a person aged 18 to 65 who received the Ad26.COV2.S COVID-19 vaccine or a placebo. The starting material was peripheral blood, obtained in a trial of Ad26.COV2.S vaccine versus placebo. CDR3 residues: CASSQVPGDNSPLHF. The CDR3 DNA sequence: TGTGCCAGCAGCCAAGTCCCAGGGGATAATTCACCCCTCCACTTT.